This entry lists 26 T cell receptor beta chains sequenced from one sample in a study of blood T cell repertoires in COVID-19. Sequencing used immunoSEQ multiplex PCR; TCRdb keeps in-frame clones, though not all of them. This table holds approximately 290,000 clones, 70% to 90% found once. The sequencing sample was made of PBMCs or T cells enriched from blood (not recorded which). These receptors were obtained from a woman in her 30s who had recovered from COVID-19.

The rearrangement links TRBV28 to TRBJ1-1, with a possible D match to TRBD1 (5 bases). The CDR3 covers 14 residues. The germline gives CDR1 MDHEN, CDR2 SYDVKM. The V gene lost 5 bases and the J gene lost 1 base, with 11 bases spanning the gap. The CDR3 DNA follows: TGTGCCAGCAGTGGGGGGTGGGAGAACACTGAAGCTTTCTTT. This sequence encodes CASSGGWENTEAFF.

This sequence joins TRBV6-4 and TRBJ2-3; D not certain. The CDR3 is 15 amino acids. V shed 0 bases and J shed 0 bases, with 7 bases lying between them. CDR1 MRHNA and CDR2 SNTAGT come from the germline V gene. The CDR3 coding sequence is TGTGCCAGCAGTGACTCTAGAGGCAGCACAGATACGCAGTATTTT. Translation: CASSDSRGSTDTQYF.

The chain has TRBV18 and TRBJ2-7; 9 bases agree with TRBD1. Germline V gives CDR1 KGHSH, CDR2 LQKENI. The CDR3 consists of 14 residues. V was clipped by 6 bases and J by 6 bases; unmatched bases: 9. The CDR3 nucleotides read TGTGCCAGCTCTCCCGGACAGGGGAACGCCGAGCAGTACTTC. Translated: CASSPGQGNAEQYF.

The genes are TRBV28 and TRBJ2-7, with D uncertain. The V gene lost 3 bases and the J gene lost 3 bases, with 12 bases spanning the gap. From germline, CDR1 is MDHEN and CDR2 SYDVKM. This CDR3 has 14 amino acids. The CDR3 DNA reads TGTGCCAGCAGTTTCCCGAAAAACAACTACGAGCAGTACTTC. Protein sequence: CASSFPKNNYEQYF.

The chain combines TRBV27 with TRBJ1-5; D unresolved. V gave up 8 bases and J gave up 6 bases, with 14 bases separating them. The germline V gene has CDR1 MNHEY and CDR2 SMNVEV (reference sequence). The CDR3 consists of 13 residues. CDR3 sequence (DNA): TGTGCCAGCGGGCTTGCGGGAGGTCAGCCCCAGCATTTT. Its protein is CASGLAGGQPQHF.

The chain uses TRBV3-1 (or the pseudogene TRBV3-2) and TRBJ1-2; 9 nucleotides match TRBD1. The CDR3 loop spans 16 amino acids. Germline lookup yields CDR1 LGHDT and CDR2 YNNKEL (reference sequence). The V and J ends lost 3 bases and 4 bases, in that order; junction bases with no gene match: 9. The CDR3 region is CASSHNPTGGGYGYTF. The CDR3 region has the DNA TGTGCCAGCAGCCACAATCCTACAGGGGGCGGCTATGGCTACACCTTC.

The V gene is TRBV7-9, the J gene TRBJ1-2, with TRBD1 identical over 7 bases. Trimming cost V 5 bases and J 12 bases; bases outside gene matches: 6. Germline lookup yields CDR1 SEHNR and CDR2 FQNEAQ (reference sequence). The CDR3 consists of 11 residues. For the CDR3, the DNA is TGTGCCAGCAGCAGAACAGGGGAACACACCTTC. It yields the protein CASSRTGEHTF.

The chain uses TRBV2 and TRBJ2-1, with D uncertain. The CDR3 contains 11 residues. Trimming left V 4 bases short and J 4 bases short, with 2 bases between. Germline CDR1 and CDR2: SNHLY and FYNNEI. The CDR3 loop is CASSVYNEQFF. In nucleotides, the CDR3 is TGTGCCAGCAGTGTATACAATGAGCAGTTCTTC.

The V and J genes are TRBV5-1 and TRBJ1-2; 7 bases map to TRBD1. V shed 5 bases and J 2 bases; nucleotides not matched to a gene: 3. This CDR3 has 13 residues. Germline CDR1 SGHRS, CDR2 YFSETQ. In nucleotides, the CDR3 is TGCGCCAGCAGTTCACAGGGGAACTATGGCTACACCTTC. It encodes CASSSQGNYGYTF.

Here the CDR3 reads CASTRLAGVTDTQYF. The DNA of the CDR3 is TGTGCCAGCACCCGACTAGCGGGGGTCACAGATACGCAGTATTTT. The V gene is TRBV6-5, the J gene TRBJ2-3; 12 bases are shared with TRBD2. This CDR3 contains 15 residues. V was pared by 7 bases and J by 2 bases, with 4 bases of the junction left unmatched. Germline CDR1 and CDR2: MNHEY and SVGAGI.

The V call is TRBV6-5, the J call TRBJ1-4; D is uncertain. The CDR3 has 15 amino acids. CDR1 and CDR2 (germline): MNHEY, SVGAGI. V lost 2 bases to trimming and J lost 6 bases, with 13 bases between them. The CDR3 DNA sequence: TGTGCCAGCAGTTACGGTGTCAGTGGGCATGAAAAACTGTTTTTT. Its translation is CASSYGVSGHEKLFF.

The chain recombines TRBV7-6 with TRBJ1-1; 7 nucleotides line up with TRBD1. The V gene's germline CDR1 is SGHVS and CDR2 FNYEAQ. The CDR3 runs to 15 residues. V lost 2 bases to trimming and J lost 5 bases; unmatched junction nucleotides: 8. Here the CDR3 reads CASSLTTGVNTEAFF. The CDR3 region has the DNA TGTGCCAGCAGCTTAACAACAGGGGTAAATACTGAAGCTTTCTTT.

Only a few counts were recorded for this clone. The genes are TRBV28 and TRBJ2-3; 11 nucleotides match TRBD2. CDR3 length: 16 residues. V shed 2 bases and J 2 bases; nucleotides not matched to a gene: 3. CDR1 and CDR2 (germline): MDHEN, SYDVKM. The CDR3 loop reads CASSLGTSGVTDTQYF. CDR3 in DNA: TGTGCCAGCAGTTTAGGGACTAGCGGTGTCACAGATACGCAGTATTTT.

The CDR3, as DNA: TGTGCCAGCAGCCGCAGACGGGGTTATGGCTACACCTTC. Its protein product is CASSRRRGYGYTF. V usage is TRBV7-8 and J usage is TRBJ1-2; D remains unclear. Germline lookup yields CDR1 SGHVS and CDR2 FQNEAQ. The V and J ends lost 5 bases and 5 bases respectively, with 12 bases between them. The CDR3 covers 13 residues.

This clone was seen a handful of times. J is TRBJ1-2 and V is TRBV2; no firm D call. The ends were cut back, 7 bases at V and 4 bases at J, with 19 bases in the middle. Looked up from germline, CDR1 is SNHLY and CDR2 is FYNNEI. CDR3 length equals 15 residues. CDR3 in DNA: TGTGCCAGCAACGCAGGAGGGTCTATTGGCTATGGCTACACCTTC. It codes for CASNAGGSIGYGYTF.

The V call is TRBV14, the J call TRBJ2-7; 7 nucleotides line up with TRBD1. The CDR3 is made up of 13 amino acids. Germline CDR1 reads SGHDN; CDR2 reads FVKESK. The trim removed 4 bases at V and 6 bases at J, leaving 6 bases unmatched. CDR3 in amino acids: CASSRQQGSEQYF. DNA for the CDR3: TGTGCCAGCAGCCGGCAACAGGGGTCCGAGCAGTACTTC.

The chain is built from TRBV10-1 and TRBJ2-6, with D hard to call. This CDR3 contains 15 residues. The V gene lost 6 bases and the J gene lost 0 bases, with 9 bases spanning the gap. The germline V gene encodes CDR1 WNHNN and CDR2 SYGVQD (reference sequence). The CDR3 spells CASRTESSGANVLTF. In nucleotides, the CDR3 is TGCGCCAGCAGGACGGAGAGCTCTGGGGCCAACGTCCTGACTTTC.

The count of this clone is one. V usage is TRBV6-4 and J usage is TRBJ1-1, with a tentative D call TRBD1 (5 bases). Per the germline V gene, CDR1 is MRHNA and CDR2 is SNTAGT. This CDR3 is built from 13 residues. V was trimmed by 6 bases and J by 1 base, leaving 9 bases between them. The CDR3 loop is CASRRQQNTEAFF. In DNA, the CDR3 is TGTGCCAGCAGGAGACAGCAGAACACTGAAGCTTTCTTT.

This clone was counted only a few times. The chain combines TRBV11-2 with TRBJ1-4; a weak D match, TRBD1 (5 bases). Between the trimmed V and J ends, which lost 1 base and 4 bases, there was a span of 16 bases. The CDR3 covers 17 residues. Germline V gene sequence: CDR1 SGHAT, CDR2 FQNNGV. For the CDR3, the DNA is TGTGCCAGCAGCTTAGGGGAGGGGCAATGGGGTAATGAAAAACTGTTTTTT. This translates into CASSLGEGQWGNEKLFF.

The chain uses TRBV2 and TRBJ2-1, with D possibly being TRBD2 (7 bases). The length of the CDR3 is 12 residues. With 11 bases removed from V and 10 bases from J, the gap between germline ends came to 18 bases. Germline CDR1 SNHLY, CDR2 FYNNEI. The CDR3 DNA sequence: TGTGCCCTCCAGGAGGAGGGGGGGGAGCAGTTCTTC. This encodes CALQEEGGEQFF.

The chain has TRBV19 and TRBJ2-2; possible D gene TRBD2, 5 bases. CDR3 length equals 16 residues. Trimming pared 6 bases from V and 5 bases from J, leaving 19 bases between. Germline V gene data show CDR1 as LNHDA and CDR2 as SQIVND (reference sequence). CDR3 amino acids: CASRGSAVRTTGELFF. CDR3 sequence (DNA): TGTGCCAGTAGAGGTAGCGCAGTACGAACAACCGGGGAGCTGTTTTTT.

This clone was detected only a few times. The chain uses TRBV6-1 and TRBJ1-2; unclear D gene. V dropped 3 bases and J dropped 2 bases, with 7 bases sitting between them. This CDR3 comprises 13 residues. Germline CDR1 reads MNHNS; CDR2 reads SASEGT. The CDR3 reads CASSEAGNYGYTF. CDR3 bases: TGTGCCAGCAGTGAGGCGGGGAACTATGGCTACACCTTC.

The rearrangement uses TRBV10-2 and TRBJ2-3; 7 bases fit TRBD2. The CDR3 length is 14 residues. V lost 4 bases and J lost 2; bases outside the gene matches: 3. CDR1 is WSHSY and CDR2 is SAAADI in the germline V gene. The CDR3: CASSVGGITDTQYF. The CDR3 DNA reads as TGCGCCAGCAGTGTCGGGGGGATCACAGATACGCAGTATTTT.

The chain links TRBV5-1 to TRBJ2-7; TRBD1 is a possible D gene (5 bases). CDR1 is SGHRS and CDR2 is YFSETQ in the germline V gene. The CDR3 sequence is 15 residues long. Trimming cost V 0 bases and J 2 bases, with 12 bases left between them. The CDR3 DNA reads TGCGCCAGCAGCTTGGAGGCAGGGTGGACCTACGAGCAGTACTTC. Its translation: CASSLEAGWTYEQYF.

The chain joins TRBV27 to TRBJ1-1, with 7 bases matching TRBD1. After removal of 6 bases from V and 5 bases from J, the junction contained 9 bases not matched to a gene. The V gene's germline CDR1 is MNHEY and CDR2 SMNVEV (reference sequence). This CDR3 comprises 14 residues. This chain's CDR3 is CASRYGQGVTEAFF. In DNA form, the CDR3 reads TGTGCCAGCAGATACGGCCAGGGGGTGACTGAAGCTTTCTTT.

The V call is TRBV2, the J call TRBJ2-1; 8 bases are shared with TRBD1. Germline trimming cut 7 bases from V and 4 bases from J; bases unmatched to any gene: 9. Germline CDR1 reads SNHLY; CDR2 reads FYNNEI. The CDR3 sequence is 15 residues long. This CDR3 is CASNKGTGAYNEQFF. CDR3 nucleotide sequence: TGTGCCAGCAATAAAGGGACAGGTGCTTACAATGAGCAGTTCTTC.